Following are 21 T cell receptor beta chains from one sample sequenced in a study of blood T cell repertoires in COVID-19. Sequencing used immunoSEQ multiplex PCR; TCRdb keeps in-frame clones, though not all of them. The sample records roughly 180,000 clones, roughly four fifths being singletons. The specimen sequenced was peripheral blood. The receptors shown here come from a woman aged 40 to 50 with COVID-19, enrolled during active disease.

This chain uses TRBV4-2 with TRBJ2-1; 13 bases fit TRBD2. With V trimmed by 3 bases and J by 8 bases, 7 bases remained unmatched. Germline V gives CDR1 LGHNA, CDR2 YNFKEQ. The CDR3 consists of 16 residues. CDR3 nucleotide sequence: TGTGCCAGCAGCCATGAACTAGCGGGGGGGCACGATGAGCAGTTCTTC. Translation gives CASSHELAGGHDEQFF.

This rearrangement joins TRBV14 to TRBJ2-1; 9 bases line up with TRBD1. With V trimmed by 2 bases and J by 5 bases, 10 bases remained unmatched. The CDR3 totals 17 residues. The germline V gene has CDR1 SGHDN and CDR2 FVKESK. The CDR3 DNA sequence: TGTGCCAGCAGCCAACGAGGGACAGGGAGAAACAACAATGAGCAGTTCTTC. Translation: CASSQRGTGRNNNEQFF.

The chain uses TRBV29-1 and TRBJ1-1, with 7 bases that match TRBD1. This CDR3 has 11 residues. The germline gives CDR1 SQVTM, CDR2 ANQGSEA. V dropped 7 bases and J dropped 2; count of bases not matched to a gene: 1. CDR3 residues: CSDRGNTEAFF. CDR3 DNA sequence: TGCAGCGACAGGGGAAACACTGAAGCTTTCTTT.

V gene TRBV29-1 combines with J gene TRBJ2-1; TRBD1 agrees at 9 bases. With 5 bases clipped from V and 6 bases from J, the junction kept 2 bases outside the gene matches. This CDR3 has 12 amino acids. Germline lookup yields CDR1 SQVTM and CDR2 ANQGSEA. The CDR3 nucleotides are TGCAGCGTTTACAGGGGGCCCAATGAGCAGTTCTTC. Protein: CSVYRGPNEQFF.

The V gene is TRBV10-2, the J gene TRBJ1-6; maybe TRBD1 (6 bases). The CDR3 is made up of 13 amino acids. The germline gives CDR1 WSHSY, CDR2 SAAADI. V was cut by 8 bases and J by 10 bases, with 15 bases left in between. The CDR3 loop is CASGVGGQSPLHF. As DNA, the CDR3 is TGCGCCAGCGGAGTGGGGGGGCAGTCACCCCTCCACTTT.

The gene calls are TRBV15 and TRBJ2-1; 10 positions agree with TRBD1. Germline CDR1 reads LNHNV; CDR2 reads YYDKDF (reference sequence). With V trimmed by 1 base and J by 6 bases, 6 bases remained unmatched. The CDR3 runs 16 residues. The CDR3, as DNA: TGTGCCACCAGCAGAGTTCCGGGACAGGGGTTCAATGAGCAGTTCTTC. This gives the protein CATSRVPGQGFNEQFF.

The chain links TRBV2 to TRBJ1-1; TRBD1 agrees at 9 bases. Germline V gives CDR1 SNHLY, CDR2 FYNNEI. The length of the CDR3 is 14 residues. V trimming: 6 bases; J trimming: 4 bases; junction bases outside the gene matches: 6. CDR3 sequence reads: CASRGQGKGTEAFF. The CDR3 bases are TGTGCCAGCAGGGGACAGGGTAAGGGCACTGAAGCTTTCTTT.

The rearrangement links TRBV25-1 to TRBJ2-7, with D unresolved. This CDR3 is built from 12 residues. Trimming shortened V by 3 bases and J by 7 bases, and 10 bases separated the two germline ends. Germline CDR1 and CDR2: MGHDK and SYGVNS. The CDR3 region is CASSDTFGEQYF. CDR3 sequence (DNA): TGTGCCAGCAGTGACACCTTCGGGGAGCAGTACTTC.

The chain employs TRBV29-1 and TRBJ2-7, with 7 bases that match TRBD2. Germline lookup yields CDR1 SQVTM and CDR2 ANQGSEA. With 7 bases clipped from V and 2 bases from J, the junction kept 11 bases outside the gene matches. The CDR3 spans 14 residues. CDR3 nucleotide sequence: TGCAGCGCCTTGTTGGCTAGCGGTACCTACGAGCAGTACTTC. This codes for CSALLASGTYEQYF.

The chain has TRBV20-1 and TRBJ2-2; 13 nucleotides agree with TRBD2. The J segment lost 7 bases and the V segment lost 3 bases, leaving 11 bases of the junction unmatched. CDR3 length: 17 residues. The germline gives CDR1 DFQATT, CDR2 SNEGSKA (reference sequence). DNA of the CDR3: TGCAGTGCTAGTCGGGTCACTAGCGGGAGGGCCGTCGGGGAGCTGTTTTTT. This gives the protein CSASRVTSGRAVGELFF.

The J gene is TRBJ2-1, the V gene TRBV29-1; maybe TRBD1 (5 bases). Trimming took off 4 bases at V and 7 bases at J, with 14 bases between the two ends. The germline V gene encodes CDR1 SQVTM and CDR2 ANQGSEA. This CDR3 has 13 amino acids. The CDR3 sequence is CSVGQGSRNEQFF. The CDR3 nucleotides read TGCAGCGTTGGGCAGGGCTCAAGGAATGAGCAGTTCTTC.

V and J are TRBV19 and TRBJ2-5; D call uncertain. V dropped 8 bases and J dropped 4 bases, with 11 bases sitting between them. This CDR3 spans 12 amino acids. Germline-derived CDR1 and CDR2 are LNHDA and SQIVND (reference sequence). The CDR3 DNA reads as TGTGCCAGTCCCACCCGAGGAGAGACCCAGTACTTC. As protein: CASPTRGETQYF.

V and J are TRBV2 and TRBJ2-4; 8 bases agree with TRBD1. V lost 4 bases, J lost 3 bases, and 2 bases stayed unmatched. The CDR3 sequence is 14 residues long. Germline CDR1 is SNHLY and CDR2 is FYNNEI. CDR3 sequence (DNA): TGTGCCAGCAGTGGACAGGGGCTCAAAAACATTCAGTACTTC. It encodes CASSGQGLKNIQYF.

The V gene is TRBV5-1, the J gene TRBJ1-2, with D hard to call. CDR3 length: 12 residues. Germline assignment: CDR1 SGHRS and CDR2 YFSETQ. Trimming shortened V by 0 bases and J by 7 bases, and 7 bases separated the two germline ends. The DNA of the CDR3 is TGCGCCAGCAGCTTGGGGAGAGTTGGCTACACCTTC. It encodes CASSLGRVGYTF.

The chain links TRBV2 to TRBJ1-1; TRBD1 aligns across 10 bases. This CDR3 region has 15 residues. The J segment lost 0 bases and the V segment lost 10 bases, leaving 8 bases of the junction unmatched. Germline values: CDR1 SNHLY, CDR2 FYNNEI. The CDR3: CANRDRGFLNTEAFF. The CDR3 nucleotides read TGTGCCAACCGGGACAGGGGTTTTCTGAACACTGAAGCTTTCTTT.

This chain uses TRBV9 with TRBJ1-5; D is perhaps TRBD1 (5 bases). V lost 0 bases and J 4 bases, leaving 11 bases between the germline ends. The CDR3 has 15 residues. Germline CDR1 and CDR2: SGDLS and YYNGEE. In nucleotides, the CDR3 is TGTGCCAGCAGCGTAGGCGGGGGTTGGAATCAGCCCCAGCATTTT. As protein: CASSVGGGWNQPQHF.

The chain recombines TRBV4-1 with TRBJ2-1; TRBD2 matches 9 bases. CDR3 length equals 15 residues. The V segment lost 5 bases and the J segment 6 bases; nucleotides outside the gene matches: 8. The germline gives CDR1 MGHRA, CDR2 YSYEKL. CDR3 residues: CASSATSGWGNEQFF. For the CDR3, the DNA is TGCGCCAGCAGCGCTACTAGCGGGTGGGGCAATGAGCAGTTCTTC.

The gene calls are TRBV7-3 and TRBJ2-6; 11 bases fit TRBD2. The germline V gene has CDR1 SGHTA and CDR2 FQGTGA. With 1 base clipped from V and 0 bases from J, the junction kept 8 bases outside the gene matches. The CDR3 loop spans 20 amino acids. In DNA, the CDR3 is TGTGCCAGCAGCTTAATCGGCGCTAGCGGGAGGTTCTCTGGGGCCAACGTCCTGACTTTC. This encodes CASSLIGASGRFSGANVLTF. Full variable domain (rest looked up from reference TRBV7-3 and TRBJ2-6): GAGVSQTPSNKVTEKGKYVELRCDPISGHTALYWYRQSLGQGPEFLIYFQGTGAADDSGLPNDRFFAVRPEGSVSTLKIQRTERGDSAVYLCASSLIGASGRFSGANVLTFGAGSRLTVL.

CDR3 sequence (DNA): TGTGCCAGCAGCCAAGACTCTAGTCTCGATGAGCAGTTCTTC. The encoded protein is CASSQDSSLDEQFF. The V and J genes are TRBV4-2 and TRBJ2-1; D unresolved. The CDR3 is 14 residues long. CDR1 and CDR2 from the germline V gene are LGHNA and YNFKEQ. Trimming removed 0 bases from V and 8 bases from J, with 11 bases in between.

This sequence joins TRBV28 and TRBJ2-7; D uncertain. V was clipped by 6 bases and J by 4 bases, with 7 bases between them. This CDR3 is 11 amino acids long. Germline V CDR1 and CDR2: MDHEN, SYDVKM. CDR3 DNA: TGTGCCAGCAGAAATCTATACGAGCAGTACTTC. As protein: CASRNLYEQYF. Full variable domain (outside the CDR3, taken from reference TRBV28 and TRBJ2-7): DVKVTQSSRYLVKRTGEKVFLECVQDMDHENMFWYRQDPGLGLRLIYFSYDVKMKEKGDIPEGYSVSREKKERFSLILESASTNQTSMYLCASRNLYEQYFGPGTRLTVT.

The CDR3 bases are TGTGCCAGCACTGTGGCCAGCGACTATGGCTACACCTTC. Translation: CASTVASDYGYTF. The genes are TRBV6-5 and TRBJ1-2; no clear D. V lost 7 bases and J lost 3, with 12 bases in between. The CDR3 consists of 13 residues. From germline, CDR1 is MNHEY and CDR2 SVGAGI.